This T cell receptor (beta chain) was identified during a study of cytomegalovirus exposure and HLA in healthy donors. Study-wide results and caveats: In all likelihood, a cluster of highly shared sequence variants was a sequencing artifact. Fewer than 20,000 TCR beta sequences were associated with HLA alleles at 0.05 false discovery rate in a later analysis.

PCR primers comprised 60 Vbeta and 13 Jbeta primers. This table comes from immunoSEQ multiplex PCR, and its TCRdb copy is limited to in-frame clones, with some not included. The sample yields fewer than 200,000 clones, more than 60% seen once. In germline, CDR1 is SGHNT, CDR2 YYREEE (reference sequence). Trimming stripped 5 bases from V and 8 bases from J, with 8 bases between. CDR3 length: 11 amino acids. In the case of this clone: Its antigen is unidentified.

Material: PBMCs. The clonotype comes from a man aged 40-49 years in good health and CMV-seronegative. The chain carries TRBV5-4 and TRBJ2-1; D perhaps matches TRBD2 (5 bases). For the CDR3, the DNA is TGTGCCAGCAGAGCGGAATATGAGCAGTTCTTC. Translated: CASRAEYEQFF.